The 23 T cell receptor beta chains given below trace back to one sample, sequenced in a study of CD8 T cells in Susac syndrome (dated by TCRdb to about 2019). Library creation used the immunoSEQ multiplex PCR assay. RNA was extracted using the RNeasy kit, and roughly 0.5 to 1 microgram was reverse transcribed with random hexamers. Clones were called with MiXCR by TCRdb after fastp trimmed the public reads at Q25, and only in-frame beta chains were retained. Each entry merges the rows of one CDR3 protein and shows their most common DNA and genes. In this sample the table shows some 140,000 distinct CDR3 sequences, approximately 79% of which occur a single time. Together, the top ten hold 0.5% to 0.65% of the sample. Sequenced material: CD8+ T cells from PBMCs. The receptors stem from a human donor with multiple sclerosis.

This chain connects TRBV27 to TRBJ2-7, with TRBD2 matching 9 bases. Germline CDR1 reads MNHEY; CDR2 reads SMNVEV (reference sequence). J gave up 2 bases and V 3 bases, and 2 bases lay outside the gene matches. This CDR3 is built from 14 residues. The CDR3 loop is CASSFASGAYEQYF. CDR3 coding DNA: TGTGCCAGCAGTTTCGCTAGCGGGGCCTACGAGCAGTACTTC.

The chain links TRBV24-1 to TRBJ2-1, with D possibly matching TRBD1 (6 bases). CDR3 length: 16 amino acids. V was pared by 0 bases and J by 3 bases, with 11 bases between. Germline V gene data show CDR1 as KGHDR and CDR2 as SFDVKD. The CDR3 DNA reads TGTGCCACCAGTGATTTGCACAGGGTTGGCTACAATGAGCAGTTCTTC. Amino acids: CATSDLHRVGYNEQFF.

The genes are TRBV15 and TRBJ1-3, with D possibly matching TRBD1 (5 bases). Germline CDR1 reads LNHNV; CDR2 reads YYDKDF (reference sequence). The CDR3 totals 18 residues. V gave up 0 bases and J gave up 0 bases, with 15 bases separating them. The CDR3 reads CATSRDRGKGLSGNTIYF. DNA for the CDR3: TGTGCCACCAGCAGAGATCGGGGAAAGGGGCTCTCTGGAAACACCATATATTTT.

The chain uses TRBV12-3 or TRBV12-4 and TRBJ1-4; 8 bases are shared with TRBD1. The CDR3 has 14 amino acids. Trimming removed 6 bases from V and 12 bases from J; junction bases left unmatched: 12. CDR3 coding DNA: TGTGCCAGCAGGACAGGGGTGGGCGGATTCGAACTGTTTTTT. This codes for CASRTGVGGFELFF.

J is TRBJ1-5 and V is TRBV4-1, with D perhaps TRBD1 (5 bases). Trimming stripped 0 bases from V and 4 bases from J, with 10 bases between. The germline V gene has CDR1 MGHRA and CDR2 YSYEKL. This CDR3 contains 15 residues. The CDR3 sequence is CASSQEARDNQPQHF. The CDR3 DNA reads TGCGCCAGCAGCCAAGAAGCCAGGGATAATCAGCCCCAGCATTTT.

The chain has TRBV6-6 and TRBJ2-1; 7 bases match TRBD1. The V and J ends lost 6 bases and 0 bases, in that order; junction bases with no gene match: 5. Germline V gene sequence: CDR1 MNHNY, CDR2 SVGAGI (reference sequence). There are 15 residues in the CDR3. CDR3 DNA: TGTGCCAGCAGGTTAGACAGGGCCTCCTACAATGAGCAGTTCTTC. Protein sequence: CASRLDRASYNEQFF.

This clonotype has just one count. J is TRBJ2-3 and V is TRBV2; D gene unclear. In germline, CDR1 is SNHLY, CDR2 FYNNEI. The CDR3 is 14 amino acids. Trimming removed 7 bases from V and 4 bases from J, with 15 bases in between. CDR3 amino acids: CASTPALSSDTQYF. The CDR3 bases are TGTGCCAGCACACCTGCGCTTAGTTCAGATACGCAGTATTTT.

The rearrangement uses TRBV19 and TRBJ1-1; weak D call: TRBD1 (6 bases). V was clipped by 6 bases and J by 10 bases, with 18 bases between them. This CDR3 contains 13 residues. From germline, CDR1 is LNHDA and CDR2 SQIVND (reference sequence). The DNA of the CDR3 is TGTGCCAGTAGCCCGTGGAACAGGGATGGAGCTTTCTTT. Protein product: CASSPWNRDGAFF. The complete variable domain, with remaining parts taken from reference TRBV19 and TRBJ1-1, reads DGGITQSPKYLFRKEGQNVTLSCEQNLNHDAMYWYRQDPGQGLRLIYYSQIVNDFQKGDIAEGYSVSREKKESFPLTVTSAQKNPTAFYLCASSPWNRDGAFFGQGTRLTVV.

The CDR3 bases are TGTGCCAGCAGCACACATTCGGACAGGGTTAACTATGGCTACACCTTC. Translation gives CASSTHSDRVNYGYTF. V is TRBV21-1 and J is TRBJ1-2; TRBD1 is the table's D call and was not checked against the DNA. TRBV21-1 is deemed a pseudogene. This CDR3 is built from 16 residues.

The chain joins TRBV20-1 to TRBJ2-7; D perhaps matches TRBD2 (5 bases). CDR1 is DFQATT, CDR2 SNEGSKA, per germline (reference sequence). The length of the CDR3 is 14 residues. The V gene lost 6 bases and the J gene lost 4 bases, with 19 bases spanning the gap. The CDR3 coding sequence is TGCAGTGCCTTAACTAGTCTCGGGTTTTACGAGCAGTACTTC. As protein: CSALTSLGFYEQYF.

The chain employs TRBV3-1 and TRBJ2-5, with 8 nucleotides matching TRBD1. The CDR3 length is 13 residues. V was clipped by 4 bases and J by 5 bases; unmatched bases: 3. CDR1 is LGHDT, CDR2 YNNKEL, per germline (reference sequence). The CDR3 is CASSPTGGETQYF. The CDR3 nucleotides are TGTGCCAGCAGCCCTACAGGGGGGGAGACCCAGTACTTC.

The rearrangement uses TRBV19 and TRBJ2-1, with D hard to call. Trimming removed 9 bases from V and 8 bases from J, with 8 bases in between. This CDR3 contains 10 residues. Germline values: CDR1 LNHDA, CDR2 SQIVND (reference sequence). CDR3 nucleotides: TGTGCCAGCCTGGGCTATGAGCAGTTCTTC. Translation: CASLGYEQFF.

The chain links TRBV20-1 to TRBJ2-1; 8 positions agree with TRBD2. CDR3 length equals 16 residues. Per germline, CDR1 DFQATT and CDR2 SNEGSKA (reference sequence). The V and J ends lost 0 bases and 0 bases, in that order; junction bases with no gene match: 4. The CDR3 DNA sequence: TGCAGTGCTAGAGATATAGCGGGATACTCCTACAATGAGCAGTTCTTC. Translating gives CSARDIAGYSYNEQFF.

This chain links TRBV2 with TRBJ2-7, with D tentatively TRBD1 (5 bases). Trimming took off 3 bases at V and 2 bases at J, with 17 bases between the two ends. Per germline, CDR1 SNHLY and CDR2 FYNNEI. The CDR3 extends over 16 amino acids. CDR3 nucleotide sequence: TGTGCCAGCAGTGAGGGGCCGCAATACACAACCTACGAGCAGTACGTC. Translation: CASSEGPQYTTYEQYV.

CDR3 nucleotides: TGTGCCAGCTCACCACCCAGGGGGTCTAAGAATGAGCAGTTCTTC. The encoded protein is CASSPPRGSKNEQFF. The rearrangement uses TRBV18 and TRBJ2-1; TRBD1 matches 7 bases. This CDR3 has 15 residues. The junction had 6 bases not matched to a gene; V was cut back by 0 bases and J by 7 bases. In germline, CDR1 is KGHSH, CDR2 LQKENI.

V is TRBV7-9 and J is TRBJ1-1, with D possibly being TRBD1 (5 bases). V was pared by 5 bases and J by 8 bases, with 15 bases between. This CDR3 has 13 residues. CDR1 is SEHNR and CDR2 is FQNEAQ in the germline V gene (reference sequence). The CDR3 protein is CASSLVRTPEAFF. The DNA for the CDR3 is TGTGCCAGCAGCCTAGTCAGGACACCAGAAGCTTTCTTT.

The chain links TRBV5-8 to TRBJ1-1, with D perhaps TRBD1 (5 bases). The CDR3 is 15 residues long. CDR1 is SGHTS and CDR2 is YDEGEE in the germline V gene. V lost 2 bases and J 3 bases, leaving 14 bases between the germline ends. The CDR3 nucleotides are TGTGCCAGCAGCTTCTGGTCTCAGGGTCACACTGAAGCTTTCTTT. It is translated as CASSFWSQGHTEAFF.

The chain couples TRBV6-1 to TRBJ2-2; D is unresolved. The V and J ends lost 10 bases and 6 bases respectively, with 6 bases between them. Per the germline V gene, CDR1 is MNHNS and CDR2 is SASEGT. The CDR3 has 10 residues. Written as DNA, the CDR3 is TGTGCCACCTGGGCCGGGGAGCTGTTTTTT. Its protein is CATWAGELFF.

The chain joins TRBV29-1 to TRBJ2-5, with D possibly being TRBD1 (5 bases). The CDR3 has 14 amino acids. Germline assignment: CDR1 SQVTM and CDR2 ANQGSEA. V lost 4 bases to trimming and J lost 5 bases, with 17 bases between them. In DNA form, the CDR3 reads TGCAGCGTTGCTATGGGGCTAGATTCGGAGACCCAGTACTTC. Translating it yields CSVAMGLDSETQYF.

This clonotype appeared a single time. The chain couples TRBV5-1 to TRBJ1-2, with D uncertain. The CDR3 loop spans 13 amino acids. V gave up 1 base and J gave up 4 bases, with 8 bases separating them. The germline V gene has CDR1 SGHRS and CDR2 YFSETQ. The CDR3: CASSLTTFYGYTF. The CDR3 DNA is TGCGCCAGCAGCTTGACGACATTCTATGGCTACACCTTC.

The chain is built from TRBV28 and TRBJ2-7; D is perhaps TRBD2 (5 bases). V lost 7 bases, J lost 3 bases, and 16 bases lay in between. CDR1 is MDHEN, CDR2 SYDVKM, per germline. This CDR3 region has 14 residues. The CDR3 DNA reads as TGTGCCAGCAATTTGCGCGGGCTTTTCTACGAGCAGTACTTC. Protein: CASNLRGLFYEQYF.

V usage is TRBV7-6 and J usage is TRBJ1-1, with D possibly TRBD1 on 5 matching bases. The germline gives CDR1 SGHVS, CDR2 FNYEAQ. V lost 1 base and J 5 bases, leaving 11 bases between the germline ends. The CDR3 runs to 14 residues. In DNA, the CDR3 is TGTGCCAGCAGCTTAGGTCAGGGATTAACTGAAGCTTTCTTT. Translating it yields CASSLGQGLTEAFF.

The CDR3 loop is CASSLVGRGGYEQFF. CDR3 nucleotide sequence: TGTGCCAGCAGTTTGGTAGGGCGGGGGGGGTATGAGCAGTTCTTC. The chain is built from TRBV27 and TRBJ2-1, with 9 bases identical to TRBD2. Germline CDR1 MNHEY, CDR2 SMNVEV (reference sequence). J was trimmed by 8 bases and V by 3 bases; bases with no gene match: 8. This CDR3 has 15 amino acids.